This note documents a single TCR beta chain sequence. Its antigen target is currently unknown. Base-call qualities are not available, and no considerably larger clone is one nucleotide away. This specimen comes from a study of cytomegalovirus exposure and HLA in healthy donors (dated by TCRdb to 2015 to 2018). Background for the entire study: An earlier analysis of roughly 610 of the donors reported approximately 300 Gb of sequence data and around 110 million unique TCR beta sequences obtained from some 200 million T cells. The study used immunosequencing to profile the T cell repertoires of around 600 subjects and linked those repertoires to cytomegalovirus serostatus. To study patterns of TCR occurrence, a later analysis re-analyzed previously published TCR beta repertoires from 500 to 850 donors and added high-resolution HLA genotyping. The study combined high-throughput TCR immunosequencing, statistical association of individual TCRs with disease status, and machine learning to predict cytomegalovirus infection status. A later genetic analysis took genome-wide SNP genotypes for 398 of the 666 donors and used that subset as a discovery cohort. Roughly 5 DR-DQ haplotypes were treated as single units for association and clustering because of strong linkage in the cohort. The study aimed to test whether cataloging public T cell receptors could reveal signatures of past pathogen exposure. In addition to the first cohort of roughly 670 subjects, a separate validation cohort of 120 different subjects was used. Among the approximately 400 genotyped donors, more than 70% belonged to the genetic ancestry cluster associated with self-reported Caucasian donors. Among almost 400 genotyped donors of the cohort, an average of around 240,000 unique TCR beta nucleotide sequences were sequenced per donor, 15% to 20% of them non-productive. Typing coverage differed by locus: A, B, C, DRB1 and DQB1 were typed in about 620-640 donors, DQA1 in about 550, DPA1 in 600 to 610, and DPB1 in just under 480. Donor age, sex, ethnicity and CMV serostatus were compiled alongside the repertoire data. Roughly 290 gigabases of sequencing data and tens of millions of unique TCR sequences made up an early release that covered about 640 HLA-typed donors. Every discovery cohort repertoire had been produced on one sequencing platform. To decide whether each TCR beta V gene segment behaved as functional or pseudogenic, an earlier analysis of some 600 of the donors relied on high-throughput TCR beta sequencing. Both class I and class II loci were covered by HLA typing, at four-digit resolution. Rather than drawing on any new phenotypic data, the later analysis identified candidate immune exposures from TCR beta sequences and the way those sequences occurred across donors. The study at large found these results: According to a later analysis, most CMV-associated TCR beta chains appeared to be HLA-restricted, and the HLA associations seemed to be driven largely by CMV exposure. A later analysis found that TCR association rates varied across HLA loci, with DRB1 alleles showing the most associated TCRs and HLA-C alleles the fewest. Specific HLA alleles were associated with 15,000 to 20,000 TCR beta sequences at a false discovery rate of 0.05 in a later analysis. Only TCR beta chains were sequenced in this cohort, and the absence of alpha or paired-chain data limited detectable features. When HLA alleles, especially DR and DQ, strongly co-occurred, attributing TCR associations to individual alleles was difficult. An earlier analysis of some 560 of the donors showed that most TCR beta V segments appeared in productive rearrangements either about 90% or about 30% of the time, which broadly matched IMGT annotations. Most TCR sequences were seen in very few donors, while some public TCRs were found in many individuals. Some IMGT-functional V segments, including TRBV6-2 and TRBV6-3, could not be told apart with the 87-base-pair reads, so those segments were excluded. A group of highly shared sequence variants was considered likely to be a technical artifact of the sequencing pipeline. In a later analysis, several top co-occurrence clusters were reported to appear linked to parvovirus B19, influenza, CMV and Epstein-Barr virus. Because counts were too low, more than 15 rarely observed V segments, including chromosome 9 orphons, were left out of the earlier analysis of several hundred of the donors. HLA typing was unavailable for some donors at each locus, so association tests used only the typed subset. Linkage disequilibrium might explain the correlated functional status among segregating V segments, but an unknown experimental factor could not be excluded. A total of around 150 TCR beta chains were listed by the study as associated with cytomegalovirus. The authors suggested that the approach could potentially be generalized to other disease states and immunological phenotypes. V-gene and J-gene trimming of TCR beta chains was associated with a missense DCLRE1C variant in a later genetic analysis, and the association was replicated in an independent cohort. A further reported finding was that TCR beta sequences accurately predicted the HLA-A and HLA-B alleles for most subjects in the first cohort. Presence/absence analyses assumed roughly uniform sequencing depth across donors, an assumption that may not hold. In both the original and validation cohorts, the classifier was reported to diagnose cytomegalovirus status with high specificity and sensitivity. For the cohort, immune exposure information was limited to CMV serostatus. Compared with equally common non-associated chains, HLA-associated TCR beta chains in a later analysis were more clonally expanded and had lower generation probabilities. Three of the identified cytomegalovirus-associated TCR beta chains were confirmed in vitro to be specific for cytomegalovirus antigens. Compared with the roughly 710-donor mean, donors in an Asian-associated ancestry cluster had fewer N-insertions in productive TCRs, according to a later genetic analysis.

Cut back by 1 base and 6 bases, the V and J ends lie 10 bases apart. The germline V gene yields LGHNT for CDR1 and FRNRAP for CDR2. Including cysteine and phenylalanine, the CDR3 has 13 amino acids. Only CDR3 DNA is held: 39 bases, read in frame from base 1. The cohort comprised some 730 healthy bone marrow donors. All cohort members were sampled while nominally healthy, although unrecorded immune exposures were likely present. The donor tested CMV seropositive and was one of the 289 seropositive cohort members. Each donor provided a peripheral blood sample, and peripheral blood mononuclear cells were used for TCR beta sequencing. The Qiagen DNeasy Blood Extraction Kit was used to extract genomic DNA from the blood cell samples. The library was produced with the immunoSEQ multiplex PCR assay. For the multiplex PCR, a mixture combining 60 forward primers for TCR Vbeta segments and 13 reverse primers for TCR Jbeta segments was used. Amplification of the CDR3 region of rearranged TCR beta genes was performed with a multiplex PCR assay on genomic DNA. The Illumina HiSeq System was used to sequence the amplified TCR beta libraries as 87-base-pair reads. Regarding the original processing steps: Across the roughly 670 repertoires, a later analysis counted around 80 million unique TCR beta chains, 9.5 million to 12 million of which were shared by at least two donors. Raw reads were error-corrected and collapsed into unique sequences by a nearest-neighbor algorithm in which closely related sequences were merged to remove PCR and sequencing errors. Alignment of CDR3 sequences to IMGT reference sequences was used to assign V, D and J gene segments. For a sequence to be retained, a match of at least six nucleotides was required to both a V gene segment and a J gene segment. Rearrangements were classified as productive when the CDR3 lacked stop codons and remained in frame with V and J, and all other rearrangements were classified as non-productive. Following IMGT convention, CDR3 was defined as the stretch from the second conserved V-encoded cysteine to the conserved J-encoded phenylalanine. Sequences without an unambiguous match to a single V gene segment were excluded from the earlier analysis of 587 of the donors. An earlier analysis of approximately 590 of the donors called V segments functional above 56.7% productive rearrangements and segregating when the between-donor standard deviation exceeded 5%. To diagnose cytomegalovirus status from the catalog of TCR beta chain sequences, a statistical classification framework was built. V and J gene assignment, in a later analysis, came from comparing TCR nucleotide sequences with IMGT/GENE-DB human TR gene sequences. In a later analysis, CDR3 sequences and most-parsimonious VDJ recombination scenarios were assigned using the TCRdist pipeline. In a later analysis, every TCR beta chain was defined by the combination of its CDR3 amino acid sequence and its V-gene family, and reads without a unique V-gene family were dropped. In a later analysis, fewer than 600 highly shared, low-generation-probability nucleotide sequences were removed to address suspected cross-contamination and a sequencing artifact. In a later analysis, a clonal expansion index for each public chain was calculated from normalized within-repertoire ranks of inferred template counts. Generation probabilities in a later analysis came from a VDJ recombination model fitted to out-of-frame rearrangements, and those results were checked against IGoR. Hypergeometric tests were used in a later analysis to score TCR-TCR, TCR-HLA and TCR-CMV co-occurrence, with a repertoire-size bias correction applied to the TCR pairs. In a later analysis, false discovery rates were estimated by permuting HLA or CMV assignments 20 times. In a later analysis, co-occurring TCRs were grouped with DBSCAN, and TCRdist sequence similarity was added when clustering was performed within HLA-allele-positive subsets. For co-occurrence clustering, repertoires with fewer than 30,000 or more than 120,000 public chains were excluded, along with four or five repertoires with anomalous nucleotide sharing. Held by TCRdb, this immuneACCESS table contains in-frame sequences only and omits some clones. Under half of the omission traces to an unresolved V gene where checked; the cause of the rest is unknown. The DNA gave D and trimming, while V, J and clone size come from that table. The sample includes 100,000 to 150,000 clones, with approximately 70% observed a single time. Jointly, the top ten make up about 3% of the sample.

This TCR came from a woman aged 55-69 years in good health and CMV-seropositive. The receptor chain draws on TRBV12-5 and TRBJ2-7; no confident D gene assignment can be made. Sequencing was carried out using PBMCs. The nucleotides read TGTGCTAGTGGTTTGGGAAAACAAAGCGAGCAGTACTTC. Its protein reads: CASGLGKQSEQYF.